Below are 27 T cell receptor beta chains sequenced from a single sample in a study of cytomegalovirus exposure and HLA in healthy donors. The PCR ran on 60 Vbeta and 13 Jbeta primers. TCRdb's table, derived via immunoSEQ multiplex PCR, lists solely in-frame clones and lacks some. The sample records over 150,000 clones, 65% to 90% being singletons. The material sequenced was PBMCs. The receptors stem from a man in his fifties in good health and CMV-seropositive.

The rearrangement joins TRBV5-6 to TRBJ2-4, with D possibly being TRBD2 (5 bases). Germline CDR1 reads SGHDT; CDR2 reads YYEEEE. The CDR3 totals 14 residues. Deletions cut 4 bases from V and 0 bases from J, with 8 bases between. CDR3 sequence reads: CASSSGLAKNIQYF. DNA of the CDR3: TGTGCCAGCAGCAGCGGCCTAGCCAAAAACATTCAGTACTTC.

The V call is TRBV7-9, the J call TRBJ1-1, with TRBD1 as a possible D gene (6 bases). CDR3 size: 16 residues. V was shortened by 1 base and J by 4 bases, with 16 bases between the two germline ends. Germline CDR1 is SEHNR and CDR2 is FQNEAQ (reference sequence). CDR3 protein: CASSLGAGALSTEAFF. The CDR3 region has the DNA TGTGCCAGCAGCTTAGGGGCGGGGGCTCTGAGCACTGAAGCTTTCTTT.

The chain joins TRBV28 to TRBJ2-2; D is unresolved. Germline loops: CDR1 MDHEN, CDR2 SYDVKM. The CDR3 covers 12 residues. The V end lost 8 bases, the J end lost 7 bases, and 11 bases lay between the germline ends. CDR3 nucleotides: TGTGCCAGCTTCCCCGGTCACGGGGAGCTGTTTTTT. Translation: CASFPGHGELFF.

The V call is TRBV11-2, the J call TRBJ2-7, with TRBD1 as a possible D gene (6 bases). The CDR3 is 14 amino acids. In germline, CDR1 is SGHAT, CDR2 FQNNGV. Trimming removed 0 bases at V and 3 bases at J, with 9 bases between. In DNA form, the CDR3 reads TGTGCCAGCAGCTTAGACAGGGGTGGCTACGAGCAGTACTTC. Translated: CASSLDRGGYEQYF.

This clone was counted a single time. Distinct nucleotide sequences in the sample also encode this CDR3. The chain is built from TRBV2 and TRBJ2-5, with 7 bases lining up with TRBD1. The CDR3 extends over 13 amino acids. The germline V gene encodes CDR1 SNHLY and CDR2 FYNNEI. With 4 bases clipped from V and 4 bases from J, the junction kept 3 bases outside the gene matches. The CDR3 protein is CASSGTGRETQYF. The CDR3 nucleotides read TGTGCCAGCAGTGGGACAGGACGAGAGACCCAGTACTTC. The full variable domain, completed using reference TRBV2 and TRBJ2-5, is EPEVTQTPSHQVTQMGQEVILRCVPISNHLYFYWYRQILGQKVEFLVSFYNNEISEKSEIFDDQFSVERPDGSNFTLKIRSTKLEDSAMYFCASSGTGRETQYFGPGTRLLVL.

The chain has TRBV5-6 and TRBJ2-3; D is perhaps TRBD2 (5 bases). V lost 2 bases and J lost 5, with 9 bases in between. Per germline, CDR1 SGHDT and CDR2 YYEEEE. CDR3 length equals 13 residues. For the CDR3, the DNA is TGTGCCAGCAGCTTCCCGGCGGGAGATACGCAGTATTTT. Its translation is CASSFPAGDTQYF. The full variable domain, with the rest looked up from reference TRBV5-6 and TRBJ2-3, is DAGVTQSPTHLIKTRGQQVTLRCSPKSGHDTVSWYQQALGQGPQFIFQYYEEEERQRGNFPDRFSGHQFPNYSSELNVNALLLGDSALYLCASSFPAGDTQYFGPGTRLTVL.

The CDR3 spells CASSPLGGAYEQYF. CDR3 DNA: TGTGCCAGCAGCCCTTTAGGGGGGGCCTACGAGCAGTACTTC. V usage is TRBV7-2 and J usage is TRBJ2-7; perhaps TRBD2 as D (7 bases). Germline V gene lookup returns CDR1 SGHTA and CDR2 FQGNSA. Trimming took 5 bases from V and 2 from J, leaving 13 bases between them. This CDR3 is built from 14 residues. The full variable domain, with the rest looked up from reference TRBV7-2 and TRBJ2-7, is GAGVSQSPSNKVTEKGKDVELRCDPISGHTALYWYRQSLGQGLEFLIYFQGNSAPDKSGLPSDRFSAERTGGSVSTLTIQRTQQEDSAVYLCASSPLGGAYEQYFGPGTRLTVT.

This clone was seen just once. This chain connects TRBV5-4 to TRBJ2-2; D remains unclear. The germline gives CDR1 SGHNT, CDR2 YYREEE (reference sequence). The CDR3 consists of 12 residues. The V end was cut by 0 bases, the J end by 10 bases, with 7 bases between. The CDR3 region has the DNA TGTGCCAGCAGCTTGGGCTCAGAGGAGCTGTTTTTT. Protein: CASSLGSEELFF. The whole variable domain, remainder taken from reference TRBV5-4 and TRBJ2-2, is ETGVTQSPTHLIKTRGQQVTLRCSSQSGHNTVSWYQQALGQGPQFIFQYYREEENGRGNFPPRFSGLQFPNYSSELNVNALELDDSALYLCASSLGSEELFFGEGSRLTVL.

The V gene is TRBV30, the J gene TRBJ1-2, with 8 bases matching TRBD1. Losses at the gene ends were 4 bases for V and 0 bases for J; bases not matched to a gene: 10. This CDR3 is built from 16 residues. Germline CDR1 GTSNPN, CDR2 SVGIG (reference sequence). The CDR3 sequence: CAWIPDRAYSNYGYTF. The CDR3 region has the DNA TGTGCCTGGATTCCGGACAGGGCCTATTCTAACTATGGCTACACCTTC.

The CDR3 protein is CASRGSAYSGANVLTF. Written as DNA, the CDR3 is TGTGCCAGCCGGGGGAGCGCTTACTCTGGGGCCAACGTCCTGACTTTC. The V and J genes are TRBV6-4 and TRBJ2-6, with D perhaps matching TRBD2 (6 bases). CDR1 and CDR2 (germline): MRHNA, SNTAGT. The germline V and J ends were trimmed by 8 bases and 0 bases, with 14 bases remaining between them. The length of the CDR3 is 16 residues.

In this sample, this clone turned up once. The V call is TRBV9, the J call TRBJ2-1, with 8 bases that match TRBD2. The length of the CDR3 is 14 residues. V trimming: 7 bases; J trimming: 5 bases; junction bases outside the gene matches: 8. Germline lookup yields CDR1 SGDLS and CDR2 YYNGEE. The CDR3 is CASSPGLVDNEQFF. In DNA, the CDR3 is TGTGCCAGCTCCCCGGGACTAGTTGACAATGAGCAGTTCTTC.

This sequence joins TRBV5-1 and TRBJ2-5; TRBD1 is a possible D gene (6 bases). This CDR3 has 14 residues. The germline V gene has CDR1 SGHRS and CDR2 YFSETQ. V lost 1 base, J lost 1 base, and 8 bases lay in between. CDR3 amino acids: CASSLQGPQETQYF. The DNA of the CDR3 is TGCGCCAGCAGCTTGCAGGGGCCCCAAGAGACCCAGTACTTC.

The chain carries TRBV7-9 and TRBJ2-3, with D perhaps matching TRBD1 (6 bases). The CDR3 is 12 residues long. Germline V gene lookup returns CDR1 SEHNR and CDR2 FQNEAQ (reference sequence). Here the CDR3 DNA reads TGTGCTTCCGGGGACACTACAGATACGCAGTATTTT. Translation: CASGDTTDTQYF.

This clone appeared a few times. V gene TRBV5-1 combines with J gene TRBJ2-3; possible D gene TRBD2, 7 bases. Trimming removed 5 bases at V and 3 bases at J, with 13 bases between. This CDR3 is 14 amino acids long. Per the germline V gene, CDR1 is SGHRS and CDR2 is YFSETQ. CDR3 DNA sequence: TGCGCCAGCAGAGGTGGGGGGGCAACAGATACGCAGTATTTT. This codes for CASRGGGATDTQYF.

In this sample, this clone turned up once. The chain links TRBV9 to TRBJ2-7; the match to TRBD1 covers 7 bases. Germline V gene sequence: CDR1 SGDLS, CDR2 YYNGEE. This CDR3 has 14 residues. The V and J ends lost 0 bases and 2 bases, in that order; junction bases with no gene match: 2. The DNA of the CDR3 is TGTGCCAGCAGCGTAGAGGGACAGACCTACGAGCAGTACTTC. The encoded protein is CASSVEGQTYEQYF.

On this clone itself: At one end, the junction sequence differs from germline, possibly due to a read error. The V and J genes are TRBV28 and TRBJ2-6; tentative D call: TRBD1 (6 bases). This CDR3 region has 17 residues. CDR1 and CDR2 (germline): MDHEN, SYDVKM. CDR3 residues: CASTSGALSSGANGLTF. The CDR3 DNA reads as TGTGCCAGCACCTCAGGGGCACTAAGCTCTGGGGCCAACGGCCTGACTTTC.

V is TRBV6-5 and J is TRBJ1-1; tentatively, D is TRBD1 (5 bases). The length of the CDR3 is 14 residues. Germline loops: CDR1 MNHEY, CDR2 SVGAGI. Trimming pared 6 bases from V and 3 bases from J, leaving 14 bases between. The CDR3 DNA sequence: TGTGCCAGCAGCCTTCAGGGCTCGGACACTGAAGCTTTCTTT. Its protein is CASSLQGSDTEAFF.

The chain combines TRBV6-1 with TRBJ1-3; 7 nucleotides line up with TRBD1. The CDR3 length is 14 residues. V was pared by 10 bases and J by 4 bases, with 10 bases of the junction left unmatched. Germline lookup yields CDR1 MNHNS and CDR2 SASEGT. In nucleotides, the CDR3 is TGTGCCACCAACAGGGGTAATGAAGGAAACACCATATATTTT. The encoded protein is CATNRGNEGNTIYF.

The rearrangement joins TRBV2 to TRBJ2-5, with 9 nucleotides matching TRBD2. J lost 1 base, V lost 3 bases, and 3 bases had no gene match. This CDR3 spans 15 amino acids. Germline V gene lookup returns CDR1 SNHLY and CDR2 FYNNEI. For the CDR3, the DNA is TGTGCCAGCAGTGATCCTAGCGGGGCCCAAGAGACCCAGTACTTC. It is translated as CASSDPSGAQETQYF.

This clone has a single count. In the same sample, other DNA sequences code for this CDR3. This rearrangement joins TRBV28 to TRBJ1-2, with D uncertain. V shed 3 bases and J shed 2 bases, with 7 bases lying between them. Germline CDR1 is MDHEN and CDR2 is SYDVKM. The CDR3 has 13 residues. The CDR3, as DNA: TGTGCCAGCAGTTTGGGCCAGAACTATGGCTACACCTTC. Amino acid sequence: CASSLGQNYGYTF.

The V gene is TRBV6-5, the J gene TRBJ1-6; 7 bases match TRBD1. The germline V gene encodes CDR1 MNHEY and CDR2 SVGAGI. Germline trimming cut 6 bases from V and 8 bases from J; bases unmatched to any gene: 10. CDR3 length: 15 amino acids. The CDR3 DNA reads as TGTGCCAGCAGCCGGACAGGTCAGAAGGATTCACCCCTCCACTTT. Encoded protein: CASSRTGQKDSPLHF.

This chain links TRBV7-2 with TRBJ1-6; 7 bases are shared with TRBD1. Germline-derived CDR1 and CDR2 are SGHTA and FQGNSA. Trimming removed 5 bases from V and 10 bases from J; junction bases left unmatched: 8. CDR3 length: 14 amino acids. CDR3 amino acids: CASSQDRAGSPLHF. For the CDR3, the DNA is TGTGCCAGCAGCCAAGACAGGGCGGGCTCACCCCTCCACTTT.

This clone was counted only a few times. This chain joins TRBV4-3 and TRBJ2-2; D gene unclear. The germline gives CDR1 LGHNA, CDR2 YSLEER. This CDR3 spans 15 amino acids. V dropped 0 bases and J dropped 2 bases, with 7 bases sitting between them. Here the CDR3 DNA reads TGCGCCAGCAGCCAAGATTACAGCAACACCGGGGAGCTGTTTTTT. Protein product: CASSQDYSNTGELFF.

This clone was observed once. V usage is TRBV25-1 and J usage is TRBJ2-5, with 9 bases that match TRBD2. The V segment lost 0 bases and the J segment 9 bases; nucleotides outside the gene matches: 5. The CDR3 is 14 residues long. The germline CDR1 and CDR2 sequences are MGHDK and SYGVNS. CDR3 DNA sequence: TGTGCCAGCAGTGAATATGCGCTAGCGGGGTCCCAGTACTTC. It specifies CASSEYALAGSQYF.

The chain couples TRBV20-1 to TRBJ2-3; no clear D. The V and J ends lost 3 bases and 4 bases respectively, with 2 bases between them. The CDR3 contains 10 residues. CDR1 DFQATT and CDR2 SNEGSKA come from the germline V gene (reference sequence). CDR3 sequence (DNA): TGCAGTGCTAGCGCAGATACGCAGTATTTT. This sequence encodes CSASADTQYF.

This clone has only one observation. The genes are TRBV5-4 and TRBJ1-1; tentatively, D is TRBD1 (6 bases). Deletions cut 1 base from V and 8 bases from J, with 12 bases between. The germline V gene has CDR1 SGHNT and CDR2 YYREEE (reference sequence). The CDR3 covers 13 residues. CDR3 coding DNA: TGTGCCAGCAGCTTGAATAACAGGGCAGAAGCTTTCTTT. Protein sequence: CASSLNNRAEAFF.

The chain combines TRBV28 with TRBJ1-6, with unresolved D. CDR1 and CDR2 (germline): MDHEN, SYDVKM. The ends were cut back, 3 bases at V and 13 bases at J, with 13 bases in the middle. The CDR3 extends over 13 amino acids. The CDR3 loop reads CASSFHEVSPLHF. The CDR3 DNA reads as TGTGCCAGCAGTTTCCATGAGGTTTCTCCCCTCCACTTT. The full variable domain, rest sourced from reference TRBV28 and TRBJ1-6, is DVKVTQSSRYLVKRTGEKVFLECVQDMDHENMFWYRQDPGLGLRLIYFSYDVKMKEKGDIPEGYSVSREKKERFSLILESASTNQTSMYLCASSFHEVSPLHFGNGTRLTVT.